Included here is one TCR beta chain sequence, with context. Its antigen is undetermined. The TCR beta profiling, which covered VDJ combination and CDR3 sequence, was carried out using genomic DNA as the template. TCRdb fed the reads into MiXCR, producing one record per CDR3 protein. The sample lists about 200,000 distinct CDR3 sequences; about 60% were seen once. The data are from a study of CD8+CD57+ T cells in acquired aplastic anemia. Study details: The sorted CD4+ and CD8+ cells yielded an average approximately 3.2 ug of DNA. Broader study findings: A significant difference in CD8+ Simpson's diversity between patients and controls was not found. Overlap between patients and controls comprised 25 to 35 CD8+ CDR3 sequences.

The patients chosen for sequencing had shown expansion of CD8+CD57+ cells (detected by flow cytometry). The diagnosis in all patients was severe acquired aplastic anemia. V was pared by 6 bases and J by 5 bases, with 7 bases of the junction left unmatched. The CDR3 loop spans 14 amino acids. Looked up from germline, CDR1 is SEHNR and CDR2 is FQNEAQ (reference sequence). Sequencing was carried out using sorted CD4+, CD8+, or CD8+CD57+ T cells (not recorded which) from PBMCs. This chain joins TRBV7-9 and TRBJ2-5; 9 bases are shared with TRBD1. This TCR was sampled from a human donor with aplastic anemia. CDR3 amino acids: CASRSGTGFETQYF. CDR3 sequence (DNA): TGTGCCAGCAGGTCCGGGACAGGGTTCGAGACCCAGTACTTC.